One sample yielded the 32 T cell receptor beta chains listed below, sequenced in a study of T cell responses to AZD1222 COVID-19 vaccine. Assay: immunoSEQ multiplex PCR; the TCRdb copy retains only in-frame clones and omits some. In the table there are just under 90,000 clones, about 89% of which are singletons. The material was peripheral blood, obtained 28 days after the second AZD1222 dose. The receptors were sampled from an adult who received the AZD1222 COVID-19 vaccine.

J is TRBJ2-3 and V is TRBV4-1; possible D gene TRBD2, 6 bases. V lost 1 base and J 0 bases, leaving 14 bases between the germline ends. CDR3 length equals 17 residues. Per germline, CDR1 MGHRA and CDR2 YSYEKL. In DNA form, the CDR3 reads TGCGCCAGCAGCCAAGGTCCCCTAGCGACTAGCACAGATACGCAGTATTTT. Amino acid sequence: CASSQGPLATSTDTQYF.

J is TRBJ1-6 and V is TRBV18; TRBD1 aligns across 7 bases. The CDR3 is made up of 14 amino acids. The ends lost 6 bases at V and 4 bases at J; junction bases unmatched: 3. Per the germline V gene, CDR1 is KGHSH and CDR2 is LQKENI. The CDR3: CASSEGQYNSPLHF. CDR3 bases: TGTGCCAGCTCCGAGGGACAGTATAATTCACCCCTCCACTTT.

This rearrangement joins TRBV5-6 to TRBJ1-2; no firm D call. V was pared by 4 bases and J by 5 bases, with 15 bases between. Germline-derived CDR1 and CDR2 are SGHDT and YYEEEE. The CDR3 has 14 amino acids. In DNA form, the CDR3 reads TGTGCCAGCAGCCCCCATCAGCAGAATTATGGCTACACCTTC. Translating gives CASSPHQQNYGYTF. Filled out from reference TRBV5-6 and TRBJ1-2, the complete variable domain reads DAGVTQSPTHLIKTRGQQVTLRCSPKSGHDTVSWYQQALGQGPQFIFQYYEEEERQRGNFPDRFSGHQFPNYSSELNVNALLLGDSALYLCASSPHQQNYGYTFGSGTRLTVV.

The chain employs TRBV6-5 and TRBJ1-2, with a possible D match to TRBD1 (6 bases). The CDR3 covers 14 residues. The germline gives CDR1 MNHEY, CDR2 SVGAGI. The ends were cut back, 6 bases at V and 8 bases at J, with 19 bases in the middle. The chain's CDR3 is CASSRTAGLSGYTF. CDR3 in DNA: TGTGCCAGCAGCAGGACAGCGGGACTATCCGGCTACACCTTC.

The chain carries TRBV2 and TRBJ1-2; D not certain. This CDR3 comprises 15 residues. Germline CDR1 SNHLY, CDR2 FYNNEI. The V end was cut by 2 bases, the J end by 1 base, with 11 bases between. CDR3 DNA sequence: TGTGCCAGCAGTGAAACGGGAAGCTTTAACTATGGCTACACCTTC. Amino acids: CASSETGSFNYGYTF. Together with reference TRBV2 and TRBJ1-2, the CDR3 gives the full variable domain: EPEVTQTPSHQVTQMGQEVILRCVPISNHLYFYWYRQILGQKVEFLVSFYNNEISEKSEIFDDQFSVERPDGSNFTLKIRSTKLEDSAMYFCASSETGSFNYGYTFGSGTRLTVV.

The CDR3 bases are TGTGCCAGCAGCTTAGAGCGGCAGGCTGTGATCTCTGGGGCCAACGTCCTGACTTTC. As protein: CASSLERQAVISGANVLTF. The chain employs TRBV7-6 and TRBJ2-6; the D gene is possibly TRBD2 (5 bases). The CDR3 has 19 amino acids. Germline CDR1 and CDR2: SGHVS and FNYEAQ. V was shortened by 1 base and J by 0 bases, with 16 bases between the two germline ends. Based on the CDR3 plus reference TRBV7-6 and TRBJ2-6, the full variable domain is GAGVSQSPRYKVTKRGQDVALRCDPISGHVSLYWYRQALGQGPEFLTYFNYEAQQDKSGLPNDRFSAERPEGSISTLTIQRTEQRDSAMYRCASSLERQAVISGANVLTFGAGSRLTVL.

This clone was detected a few times. The chain recombines TRBV7-9 with TRBJ2-1; no firm D call. From germline, CDR1 is SEHNR and CDR2 FQNEAQ (reference sequence). The CDR3 contains 12 residues. Deletions cut 5 bases from V and 8 bases from J, with 10 bases between. CDR3 loop: CASSRVVDEQFF. The CDR3 nucleotides read TGTGCCAGCAGCAGGGTGGTGGATGAGCAGTTCTTC.

The chain has TRBV3-1 (or the pseudogene TRBV3-2) and TRBJ1-2, with a possible D match to TRBD1 (5 bases). CDR3 length equals 14 residues. CDR1 is LGHDT, CDR2 YNNKEL, per germline (reference sequence). V lost 4 bases to trimming and J lost 4 bases, with 13 bases between them. The CDR3: CASSRGGTLYGYTF. The DNA of the CDR3 is TGTGCCAGCAGCCGGGGAGGGACCCTCTATGGCTACACCTTC.

The rearrangement uses TRBV19 and TRBJ1-1; TRBD1 aligns across 10 bases. V lost 3 bases and J lost 5; bases outside the gene matches: 6. This CDR3 spans 15 amino acids. From germline, CDR1 is LNHDA and CDR2 SQIVND (reference sequence). This CDR3 is CASSIGDRGYTEAFF. In DNA, the CDR3 is TGTGCCAGTAGTATTGGGGACAGGGGATATACTGAAGCTTTCTTT.

The gene calls are TRBV27 and TRBJ1-5, with TRBD1 as a possible D gene (5 bases). CDR1 is MNHEY, CDR2 SMNVEV, per germline (reference sequence). This CDR3 spans 11 amino acids. V lost 8 bases and J 4 bases, leaving 6 bases between the germline ends. CDR3 loop: CASGGNQPQHF. Here the CDR3 DNA reads TGTGCCAGCGGGGGGAATCAGCCCCAGCATTTT.

A single count supports this clone. This chain joins TRBV7-9 and TRBJ1-1; 10 nucleotides align to TRBD1. Germline V gives CDR1 SEHNR, CDR2 FQNEAQ (reference sequence). The ends lost 8 bases at V and 4 bases at J; junction bases unmatched: 4. The CDR3 spans 13 residues. The CDR3 nucleotides read TGTGCCAGCGCGGGACAGGGGATCACTGAAGCTTTCTTT. Its protein is CASAGQGITEAFF.

This clone was seen more than once but under ten times. The V gene is TRBV20-1, the J gene TRBJ1-1; D ambiguous. V shed 3 bases and J shed 0 bases, with 8 bases lying between them. This CDR3 is built from 13 residues. Germline V gene lookup returns CDR1 DFQATT and CDR2 SNEGSKA (reference sequence). The CDR3 coding sequence is TGCAGTGCTAGTGAGGTCCTGAACACTGAAGCTTTCTTT. This gives the protein CSASEVLNTEAFF.

The chain couples TRBV5-6 to TRBJ1-1; D call uncertain. The CDR3 runs to 14 residues. Germline CDR1 reads SGHDT; CDR2 reads YYEEEE. With 4 bases removed from V and 7 bases from J, the gap between germline ends came to 17 bases. The CDR3 loop is CASSVATIVSEAFF. The CDR3 DNA sequence: TGTGCCAGCAGCGTAGCTACGATCGTCAGTGAAGCTTTCTTT.

The rearrangement joins TRBV19 to TRBJ2-7, with TRBD1 identical over 7 bases. CDR1 is LNHDA, CDR2 SQIVND, per germline (reference sequence). This CDR3 has 13 amino acids. Losses at the gene ends were 9 bases for V and 1 base for J; bases not matched to a gene: 6. The CDR3 nucleotides read TGTGCCAGCACCCCGGGACAGTCCTACGAGCAGTACTTC. It yields the protein CASTPGQSYEQYF.

V gene TRBV30 combines with J gene TRBJ1-6; tentative D call: TRBD1 (5 bases). The V gene's germline CDR1 is GTSNPN and CDR2 SVGIG (reference sequence). Trimming removed 0 bases at V and 8 bases at J, with 11 bases between. This CDR3 spans 14 amino acids. The DNA for the CDR3 is TGTGCCTGGAGTGTAGAGGGGAACGATTCACCCCTCCACTTT. As protein: CAWSVEGNDSPLHF. Full variable domain (missing parts from reference TRBV30 and TRBJ1-6): SQTIHQWPATLVQPVGSPLSLECTVEGTSNPNLYWYRQAAGRGLQLLFYSVGIGQISSEVPQNLSASRPQDRQFILSSKKLLLSDSGFYLCAWSVEGNDSPLHFGNGTRLTVT.

The V and J genes are TRBV11-2 and TRBJ1-2; D may be TRBD1 (6 bases). This CDR3 has 16 residues. V lost 1 base, J lost 4 bases, and 16 bases lay in between. Looked up from germline, CDR1 is SGHAT and CDR2 is FQNNGV. The CDR3 DNA sequence: TGTGCCAGCAGCTTAGCGACAGGTCCACGATCCTATGGCTACACCTTC. Translating gives CASSLATGPRSYGYTF.

The chain couples TRBV28 to TRBJ1-2; no clear D. The CDR3 is made up of 12 amino acids. Germline V CDR1 and CDR2: MDHEN, SYDVKM. V lost 4 bases and J 8 bases, leaving 11 bases between the germline ends. DNA for the CDR3: TGTGCCAGCAGTTCTCCTACCCAGGGCTACACCTTC. Encoded protein: CASSSPTQGYTF.

The V and J genes are TRBV30 and TRBJ1-3; D is ambiguous. Germline lookup yields CDR1 GTSNPN and CDR2 SVGIG (reference sequence). The CDR3 has 12 residues. This chain's CDR3 is CATTRGGNTIYF. The CDR3 region has the DNA TGTGCAACCACCCGGGGAGGAAACACCATATATTTT.

V is TRBV15 and J is TRBJ1-2; D is unclear. Germline-derived CDR1 and CDR2 are LNHNV and YYDKDF (reference sequence). This CDR3 is 16 amino acids long. Trimming left V 1 base short and J 5 bases short, with 17 bases between. The CDR3 coding sequence is TGTGCCACCAGCAGAGCCCTCCAAGCGAGCACATATGGCTACACCTTC. This translates into CATSRALQASTYGYTF.

This clone has only one observation. V is TRBV6-1 and J is TRBJ1-2; 8 nucleotides line up with TRBD1. The CDR3 has 15 amino acids. Germline trimming cut 3 bases from V and 3 bases from J; bases unmatched to any gene: 6. Germline V CDR1 and CDR2: MNHNS, SASEGT. The CDR3 loop reads CASSDGTGRYYGYTF. The CDR3, as DNA: TGTGCCAGCAGTGACGGGACAGGCCGTTACTATGGCTACACCTTC.

The rearrangement links TRBV19 to TRBJ1-3; perhaps TRBD1 as D (5 bases). Germline values: CDR1 LNHDA, CDR2 SQIVND (reference sequence). This CDR3 comprises 16 residues. V lost 5 bases and J lost 0, with 14 bases in between. CDR3 in amino acids: CASSPPADSSGNTIYF. The CDR3, as DNA: TGTGCCAGTAGTCCACCCGCCGACAGCTCTGGAAACACCATATATTTT.

The genes are TRBV28 and TRBJ2-7, with D tentatively TRBD1 (5 bases). Germline V gene sequence: CDR1 MDHEN, CDR2 SYDVKM. The ends were cut back, 3 bases at V and 3 bases at J, with 18 bases in the middle. This CDR3 has 16 residues. As DNA, the CDR3 is TGTGCCAGCAGTTTTAACCCTTCAGGGTATGACTACGAGCAGTACTTC. It translates to CASSFNPSGYDYEQYF.

The chain joins TRBV5-1 to TRBJ2-2; 8 bases are shared with TRBD1. Germline CDR1 reads SGHRS; CDR2 reads YFSETQ. The V and J ends lost 6 bases and 4 bases, in that order; junction bases with no gene match: 11. The CDR3 loop spans 16 amino acids. CDR3: CASKYQTGDPTGELFF. CDR3 DNA sequence: TGCGCCAGCAAATATCAGACAGGGGACCCCACCGGGGAGCTGTTTTTT.

The sample holds one count of this clone. V usage is TRBV5-1 and J usage is TRBJ2-7; D call uncertain. V lost 2 bases and J 5 bases, leaving 5 bases between the germline ends. Germline V gene sequence: CDR1 SGHRS, CDR2 YFSETQ. The CDR3 runs to 11 residues. The CDR3 DNA is TGCGCCAGCAGCTTTGCCCACGAGCAGTACTTC. Protein sequence: CASSFAHEQYF. Full variable domain (rest looked up from reference TRBV5-1 and TRBJ2-7): KAGVTQTPRYLIKTRGQQVTLSCSPISGHRSVSWYQQTPGQGLQFLFEYFSETQRNKGNFPGRFSGRQFSNSRSEMNVSTLELGDSALYLCASSFAHEQYFGPGTRLTVT.

The rearrangement joins TRBV19 to TRBJ2-3; no clear D gene. Germline CDR1 and CDR2: LNHDA and SQIVND (reference sequence). V shed 3 bases and J shed 2 bases, with 12 bases lying between them. The CDR3 consists of 15 residues. The CDR3 bases are TGTGCCAGTAGTATCTATTCATTTTACACAGATACGCAGTATTTT. This gives the protein CASSIYSFYTDTQYF.

In its sample, this clone was seen a few times. The chain joins TRBV15 to TRBJ1-3; no clear D gene. Germline values: CDR1 LNHNV, CDR2 YYDKDF (reference sequence). Deletions cut 0 bases from V and 2 bases from J, with 11 bases between. The CDR3 runs 16 residues. The chain's CDR3 is CATSRDPPGTGNTIYF. The DNA of the CDR3 is TGTGCCACCAGCAGAGATCCGCCCGGGACTGGAAACACCATATATTTT.

The V and J genes are TRBV13 and TRBJ2-7; D unclear. Trimming left V 2 bases short and J 5 bases short, with 10 bases between. CDR1 is PRHDT, CDR2 FYEKMQ, per germline (reference sequence). The length of the CDR3 is 13 residues. The CDR3 nucleotides are TGTGCCAGCAGCTTACCCGAACTGAACGAGCAGTACTTC. This codes for CASSLPELNEQYF.

The chain couples TRBV27 to TRBJ1-1, with a possible D match to TRBD1 (6 bases). The CDR3 covers 15 residues. Trimming left V 0 bases short and J 3 bases short, with 11 bases between. Germline CDR1 reads MNHEY; CDR2 reads SMNVEV (reference sequence). In DNA, the CDR3 is TGTGCCAGCAGTTTATCCTGGGACAAGGACACTGAAGCTTTCTTT. It encodes CASSLSWDKDTEAFF.

This clone appeared a single time. The chain couples TRBV7-6 to TRBJ2-3; either TRBD1 or TRBD2 may fit D (5 bases each). Germline V gene sequence: CDR1 SGHVS, CDR2 FNYEAQ. With 5 bases removed from V and 1 base from J, the gap between germline ends came to 10 bases. CDR3 size: 14 residues. The CDR3 region is CASSPLGGTDTQYF. CDR3 nucleotides: TGTGCCAGCAGCCCCTTGGGGGGCACAGATACGCAGTATTTT.

This chain connects TRBV12-3 or TRBV12-4 to TRBJ2-1; TRBD2 might be the D (5 bases). This CDR3 has 13 amino acids. V was trimmed by 1 base and J by 6 bases, leaving 7 bases between them. For the CDR3, the DNA is TGTGCCAGCAGTTTAGGGACTTTCAATGAGCAGTTCTTC. This encodes CASSLGTFNEQFF.

The chain combines TRBV19 with TRBJ2-2; 11 nucleotides line up with TRBD1. In germline, CDR1 is LNHDA, CDR2 SQIVND (reference sequence). This CDR3 region has 17 residues. Unmatched junction bases numbered 9, after V lost 2 bases and J lost 7 bases. The CDR3 loop is CASSIRDRGALYGELFF. The CDR3 DNA sequence: TGTGCCAGTAGTATACGGGACAGGGGGGCTTTGTACGGGGAGCTGTTTTTT.

The chain recombines TRBV28 with TRBJ1-1; 10 bases match TRBD1. The J segment lost 11 bases and the V segment lost 5 bases, leaving 20 bases of the junction unmatched. CDR1 is MDHEN and CDR2 is SYDVKM in the germline V gene. The length of the CDR3 is 17 residues. CDR3 nucleotide sequence: TGTGCCAGCAGTCCACCTGGAGACAGGGGGCATTCAGGCGGGGCTTTCTTT. Protein sequence: CASSPPGDRGHSGGAFF.